This T cell receptor (beta chain) was identified in a study of control samples from healthy donors and cancer patients. Sequencing used immunoSEQ multiplex PCR; TCRdb keeps in-frame clones, though not all of them. The table shows 100,000 to 150,000 clones, with approximately 89% occurring only once. CDR1 LNHDA and CDR2 SQIVND come from the germline V gene (reference sequence). The CDR3 covers 15 residues. With 5 bases removed from V and 2 bases from J, the gap between germline ends came to 14 bases. The J gene is TRBJ2-3, the V gene TRBV19; a weak D match, TRBD1 (6 bases). This TCR was recovered from a man aged 18 to 29 in good health. The source material was blood. CDR3 sequence (DNA): TGTGCCAGTAGTTCCCTTGGACAGTCCACAGATACGCAGTATTTT. Translation gives CASSSLGQSTDTQYF.